The 8 T cell receptor beta chains presented below share a single source sample, sequenced in a study of T cell changes during pregnancy in multiple sclerosis. Here immunoSEQ multiplex PCR was the method, and the copy in TCRdb shows in-frame clones only, minus some. The sample includes about 100,000 clones, about 92% of them seen just once. The sequences come from peripheral blood, collected in the first trimester of pregnancy. The receptor set was obtained from a female donor with multiple sclerosis, enrolled in a pregnancy study.

The J gene is TRBJ2-1, the V gene TRBV6-4; TRBD2 matches at 14 bases. Looked up from germline, CDR1 is MRHNA and CDR2 is SNTAGT. The CDR3 consists of 18 residues. Losses at the gene ends were 2 bases for V and 4 bases for J; bases not matched to a gene: 7. The CDR3 nucleotides read TGTGCCAGCAGTGACCCCGGGACTAGCGGGAGAGGTTACAATGAGCAGTTCTTC. This translates into CASSDPGTSGRGYNEQFF.

The chain is built from TRBV27 and TRBJ2-3; 10 bases are a match to TRBD2. The junction had 6 bases not matched to a gene; V was cut back by 8 bases and J by 4 bases. Germline-derived CDR1 and CDR2 are MNHEY and SMNVEV (reference sequence). This CDR3 region has 14 residues. The CDR3 loop reads CASGISGRSDTQYF. The DNA of the CDR3 is TGTGCCAGCGGGATTAGCGGGAGGTCAGATACGCAGTATTTT.

This clone has a single count. The gene calls are TRBV6-5 and TRBJ2-5, with D uncertain. Germline values: CDR1 MNHEY, CDR2 SVGAGI. The CDR3 is 14 amino acids. V gave up 5 bases and J gave up 5 bases, with 15 bases separating them. The CDR3 DNA reads as TGTGCCAGCAGTACGACTTTTGATGGCGAGACCCAGTACTTC. Amino acid sequence: CASSTTFDGETQYF.

The rearrangement uses TRBV19 and TRBJ1-5, with a weak D call TRBD1 (5 bases). Trimming left V 0 bases short and J 0 bases short, with 18 bases between. This CDR3 region has 19 residues. CDR1 and CDR2 from the germline V gene are LNHDA and SQIVND (reference sequence). The DNA of the CDR3 is TGTGCCAGTAGTATAGATCGTTCGGGGGTCGGGAATAGCAATCAGCCCCAGCATTTT. It encodes CASSIDRSGVGNSNQPQHF.

This chain links TRBV25-1 with TRBJ1-5; 7 nucleotides line up with TRBD1. CDR3 length: 14 residues. Germline V gene sequence: CDR1 MGHDK, CDR2 SYGVNS. V gave up 2 bases and J gave up 5 bases; unmatched junction bases: 3. The CDR3 nucleotides read TGTGCCAGCAGTGAAGCAGGGGGGCATCAGCCCCAGCATTTT. Its protein is CASSEAGGHQPQHF.

The V gene is TRBV7-8, the J gene TRBJ2-5; 11 bases fit TRBD2. Trimming removed 6 bases from V and 5 bases from J; junction bases left unmatched: 14. Germline-derived CDR1 and CDR2 are SGHVS and FQNEAQ. The length of the CDR3 is 17 residues. This CDR3 is CASSLPGLAADGETQYF. The CDR3 DNA reads TGTGCCAGCAGTCTACCGGGACTAGCGGCCGACGGGGAGACCCAGTACTTC. Using reference TRBV7-8 and TRBJ2-5 for the parts outside the CDR3, the full variable domain is GAGVSQSPRYKVAKRGQDVALRCDPISGHVSLFWYQQALGQGPEFLTYFQNEAQLDKSGLPSDRFFAERPEGSVSTLKIQRTQQEDSAVYLCASSLPGLAADGETQYFGPGTRLLVL.

V is TRBV7-8 and J is TRBJ2-1; 8 bases match TRBD2. V lost 8 bases and J lost 3; bases outside the gene matches: 3. Germline values: CDR1 SGHVS, CDR2 FQNEAQ. This CDR3 has 13 residues. CDR3 region: CASRGGNYNEQFF. For the CDR3, the DNA is TGTGCCAGCCGGGGGGGGAACTACAATGAGCAGTTCTTC.

The chain links TRBV25-1 to TRBJ1-5, with D perhaps matching TRBD1 (5 bases). Germline V gene lookup returns CDR1 MGHDK and CDR2 SYGVNS. The CDR3 is 14 amino acids. V shed 6 bases and J shed 4 bases, with 13 bases lying between them. Here the CDR3 DNA reads TGTGCCAGCAGCCCAGGGTCGAGTAATCAGCCCCAGCATTTT. Translated: CASSPGSSNQPQHF.